This T cell receptor (beta chain) stems from a study of T cells after yellow fever vaccination. Overall study: Those fractions that held only low numbers of cells were prepared using the SMART-Seq v4 Ultra Low Input RNA kit.

TCRdb fed the 5' RACE reads into MiXCR, producing one record per CDR3 protein. The sample lists under 550,000 distinct CDR3 sequences; just over 20% were seen once. Losses at the gene ends were 2 bases for V and 0 bases for J; bases not matched to a gene: 12. The CDR3 spans 19 residues. CDR1 and CDR2 from the germline V gene are LGHDT and YNNKEL (reference sequence). This clonotype was observed a few times. Its antigen is unknown. Whole-study results and caveats: The CD4 and CD8 compartments had a small share of their clonotypes in common. Abundant clonotypes (contaminants from the bulk population) could be present in FACS-sorted repertoires. Re-detected after boosting: most primary clones, 96% of CD4 and 88% of CD8.

This clonotype was sampled from a man younger than 30 who received the YFV17D yellow fever vaccine. V usage is TRBV3-1 and J usage is TRBJ1-4, with 7 bases fitting TRBD1. The specimen was PBMCs, collected 21 days after the first yellow fever vaccination. The CDR3 DNA is TGTGCCAGCAGCCAACCACGGACAGGCCTACCTGCAACTAATGAAAAACTGTTTTTT. Amino acid sequence: CASSQPRTGLPATNEKLFF.